What follows are 19 T cell receptor beta chains derived from one specimen sequenced in a study of cytomegalovirus exposure and HLA in healthy donors. Primers: 60 Vbeta forward and 13 Jbeta reverse. Profiled with immunoSEQ multiplex PCR; TCRdb holds only in-frame clones, not every one. The top ten hold about 2.3% of the sample, which has roughly 200,000 clones, around 85% seen once. The sample comprised PBMCs. Receptors were obtained from a woman in her 50s in good health and CMV-seronegative.

The CDR3 loop reads CVRSLAGVPHNEQFF. The DNA for the CDR3 is TGTGTCAGAAGCTTAGCGGGAGTCCCCCACAATGAGCAGTTCTTC. The J gene is TRBJ2-1, the V gene TRBV7-5; the table's TRBD2 call for D was not verified on the DNA. TRBV7-5 is given as a pseudogene. This CDR3 comprises 15 residues.

V and J are TRBV19 and TRBJ1-5; D gene ambiguous. Trimming removed 7 bases at V and 0 bases at J, with 13 bases between. Germline V lookup: CDR1 LNHDA, CDR2 SQIVND (reference sequence). The CDR3 consists of 15 residues. CDR3: CASKIQVNSNQPQHF. The CDR3 DNA is TGTGCCAGTAAGATTCAGGTCAATAGCAATCAGCCCCAGCATTTT.

This chain uses TRBV7-9 with TRBJ1-2; D unresolved. Trimming took 1 base from V and 7 from J, leaving 10 bases between them. Germline V gives CDR1 SEHNR, CDR2 FQNEAQ (reference sequence). The CDR3 consists of 13 residues. The CDR3 loop reads CASSLDWAAGYTF. CDR3 DNA sequence: TGTGCCAGCAGCTTAGACTGGGCCGCTGGCTACACCTTC.

The rearrangement links TRBV6-1 to TRBJ2-1; D is possibly TRBD2 (6 bases). With 4 bases removed from V and 2 bases from J, the gap between germline ends came to 15 bases. CDR3 length equals 16 residues. The germline V gene encodes CDR1 MNHNS and CDR2 SASEGT. This CDR3 is CASSGGWRATYNEQFF. CDR3 DNA: TGTGCCAGCAGTGGGGGGTGGAGGGCGACCTACAATGAGCAGTTCTTC.

This clone was found once. This chain uses TRBV30 with TRBJ1-1, with 11 positions matching TRBD1. The germline gives CDR1 GTSNPN, CDR2 SVGIG (reference sequence). V shed 8 bases, J shed 5 bases, and the junction held 4 bases outside the gene matches. This CDR3 is 12 amino acids long. Here the CDR3 DNA reads TGTGCCGGACAGGGGGCGTGGACTGAAGCTTTCTTT. Protein sequence: CAGQGAWTEAFF.

This clone was detected a few times. The chain couples TRBV5-1 to TRBJ2-7; 10 bases are a match to TRBD1. The CDR3 spans 15 residues. V dropped 7 bases and J dropped 4; count of bases not matched to a gene: 11. Looked up from germline, CDR1 is SGHRS and CDR2 is YFSETQ. CDR3 coding DNA: TGCGCCAGCGTGTCCGGGACAGGGGTGCGGTACGAGCAGTACTTC. Its translation is CASVSGTGVRYEQYF.

The chain carries TRBV21-1 and TRBJ1-4; whether TRBD1, the table's D call, matches the DNA was not checked. TRBV21-1 is a known pseudogene. The CDR3 loop spans 20 amino acids. CDR3 region: CASSKFPSPILQGSNEKLFF. As DNA, the CDR3 is TGTGCCAGCAGCAAATTCCCCTCTCCTATCCTACAGGGCTCCAATGAAAAACTGTTTTTT.

This chain connects TRBV27 to TRBJ2-3, with a possible D match to TRBD2 (6 bases). Germline CDR1 reads MNHEY; CDR2 reads SMNVEV (reference sequence). V gave up 4 bases and J gave up 0 bases, with 11 bases separating them. The CDR3 loop spans 15 amino acids. The CDR3 bases are TGTGCCAGCAGTTACAAAGCGGGCAGCACAGATACGCAGTATTTT. Its translation: CASSYKAGSTDTQYF.

The chain couples TRBV7-3 to TRBJ1-2, with TRBD1 matching 8 bases. The germline CDR1 and CDR2 sequences are SGHTA and FQGTGA. The CDR3 is 14 amino acids. The ends lost 8 bases at V and 2 bases at J; junction bases unmatched: 7. In DNA, the CDR3 is TGTGCCAGCGGCAGGGGGCAAATGAACTATGGCTACACCTTC. It specifies CASGRGQMNYGYTF. The full variable domain, in which reference TRBV7-3 and TRBJ1-2 provide the parts outside the CDR3, is GAGVSQTPSNKVTEKGKYVELRCDPISGHTALYWYRQSLGQGPEFLIYFQGTGAADDSGLPNDRFFAVRPEGSVSTLKIQRTERGDSAVYLCASGRGQMNYGYTFGSGTRLTVV.

This clone was seen just once. The J gene is TRBJ2-7, the V gene TRBV5-1; 7 bases line up with TRBD1. The CDR3 runs to 14 residues. After removal of 0 bases from V and 2 bases from J, the junction contained 2 bases not matched to a gene. Germline values: CDR1 SGHRS, CDR2 YFSETQ. Here the CDR3 DNA reads TGCGCCAGCAGCTTGGAGGGACAGACCTACGAGCAGTACTTC. Protein: CASSLEGQTYEQYF.

The chain is built from TRBV6-5 and TRBJ2-7; 9 nucleotides agree with TRBD1. The CDR3 loop spans 14 amino acids. V was pared by 6 bases and J by 11 bases, with 14 bases of the junction left unmatched. From germline, CDR1 is MNHEY and CDR2 SVGAGI. Here the CDR3 DNA reads TGTGCCAGCAGCCCTGGGACAGGGTTATCTCCTGAGTACTTC. Its protein product is CASSPGTGLSPEYF.

This sequence joins TRBV4-1 and TRBJ2-1; 9 nucleotides agree with TRBD2. This CDR3 has 17 amino acids. V shed 0 bases and J 7 bases; nucleotides not matched to a gene: 10. Germline CDR1 reads MGHRA; CDR2 reads YSYEKL. CDR3 region: CASSQDDGREGLNEQFF. The CDR3 nucleotides are TGCGCCAGCAGCCAAGATGACGGGCGGGAGGGCCTAAATGAGCAGTTCTTC.

This rearrangement joins TRBV11-1 to TRBJ2-7; possibly TRBD1 for D (5 bases). CDR3 length: 14 residues. Germline V gives CDR1 SGHAT, CDR2 FQDESV (reference sequence). Trimming removed 3 bases from V and 7 bases from J, with 16 bases in between. The CDR3 here is CASSFSLQVGEQYF. In nucleotides, the CDR3 is TGTGCCAGCAGCTTCAGTCTACAGGTGGGAGAGCAGTACTTC.

This chain joins TRBV19 and TRBJ2-7, with 8 bases matching TRBD1. The V gene end was trimmed by 7 bases and the J gene end by 1 base; junction bases not matched to a gene: 9. The V gene's germline CDR1 is LNHDA and CDR2 SQIVND (reference sequence). The CDR3 has 15 residues. The CDR3 reads CASTTGTGLSYEQYF. The CDR3 DNA reads TGTGCCAGTACCACCGGGACAGGCCTATCCTACGAGCAGTACTTC.

This chain joins TRBV5-8 and TRBJ2-2; weak D call: TRBD2 (6 bases). CDR1 and CDR2 from the germline V gene are SGHTS and YDEGEE. The V end lost 6 bases, the J end lost 5 bases, and 11 bases lay between the germline ends. This CDR3 contains 13 residues. Written as DNA, the CDR3 is TGTGCCAGCACCTCCGCGGGGACCGGGGAGCTGTTTTTT. As protein: CASTSAGTGELFF.

This clone has just one count. J is TRBJ1-2 and V is TRBV2; 11 nucleotides match TRBD1. Per the germline V gene, CDR1 is SNHLY and CDR2 is FYNNEI. After removal of 4 bases from V and 10 bases from J, the junction contained 14 bases not matched to a gene. The CDR3 contains 16 residues. CDR3 DNA sequence: TGTGCCAGCAGTGTAGGGGGCTCGGGGGGACAGGGGGACTACACCTTC. This encodes CASSVGGSGGQGDYTF.

V and J are TRBV28 and TRBJ2-5; 8 bases align to TRBD2. Trimming took 7 bases from V and 5 from J; bases not matched to a gene: 12. Germline CDR1 reads MDHEN; CDR2 reads SYDVKM. The CDR3 is 15 residues long. The CDR3 loop is CASTFRGRRKETQYF. In nucleotides, the CDR3 is TGTGCCAGCACGTTCCGCGGGAGGCGGAAGGAGACCCAGTACTTC.

This chain connects TRBV5-4 to TRBJ2-4, with 8 bases identical to TRBD2. J lost 10 bases, V lost 2 bases, and 8 bases had no gene match. The germline gives CDR1 SGHNT, CDR2 YYREEE (reference sequence). The CDR3 is made up of 14 amino acids. CDR3 in amino acids: CASSFPAGDSIQYF. Written as DNA, the CDR3 is TGTGCCAGCAGCTTCCCAGCGGGAGATTCGATTCAGTACTTC.

The chain carries TRBV7-9 and TRBJ2-7; maybe TRBD2 (6 bases). CDR1 and CDR2 from the germline V gene are SEHNR and FQNEAQ (reference sequence). Between the trimmed V and J ends, which lost 3 bases and 3 bases, there was a span of 9 bases. The CDR3 runs 13 residues. The DNA of the CDR3 is TGTGCCAGCAGCTTGGCGGGGAGCTACGAGCAGTACTTC. Its translation is CASSLAGSYEQYF.